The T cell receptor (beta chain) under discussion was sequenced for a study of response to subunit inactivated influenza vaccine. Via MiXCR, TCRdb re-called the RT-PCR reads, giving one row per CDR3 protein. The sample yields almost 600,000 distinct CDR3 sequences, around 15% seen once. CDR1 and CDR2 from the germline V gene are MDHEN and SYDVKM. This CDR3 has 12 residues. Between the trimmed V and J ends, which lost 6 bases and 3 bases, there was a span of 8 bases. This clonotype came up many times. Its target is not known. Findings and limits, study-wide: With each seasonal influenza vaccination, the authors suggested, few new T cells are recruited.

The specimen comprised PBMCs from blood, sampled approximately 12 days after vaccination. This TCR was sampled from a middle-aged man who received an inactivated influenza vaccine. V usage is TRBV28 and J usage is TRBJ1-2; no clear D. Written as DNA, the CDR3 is TGTGCCAGCAGCCCGACGGACTATGGCTACACCTTC. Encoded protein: CASSPTDYGYTF.